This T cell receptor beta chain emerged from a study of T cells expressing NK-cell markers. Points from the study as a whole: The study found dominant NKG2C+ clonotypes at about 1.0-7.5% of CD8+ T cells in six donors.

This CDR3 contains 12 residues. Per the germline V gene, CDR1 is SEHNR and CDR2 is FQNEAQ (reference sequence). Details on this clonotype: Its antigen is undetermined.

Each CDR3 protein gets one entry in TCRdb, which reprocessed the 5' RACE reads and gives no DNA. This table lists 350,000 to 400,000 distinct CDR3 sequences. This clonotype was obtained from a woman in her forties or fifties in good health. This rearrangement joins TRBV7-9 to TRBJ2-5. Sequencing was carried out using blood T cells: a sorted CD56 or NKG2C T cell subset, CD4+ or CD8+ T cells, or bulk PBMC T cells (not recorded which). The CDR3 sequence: CASSLSVETQYF. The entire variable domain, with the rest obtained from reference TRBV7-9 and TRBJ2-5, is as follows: DTGVSQNPRHKITKRGQNVTFRCDPISEHNRLYWYRQTLGQGPEFLTYFQNEAQLEKSRLLSDRFSAERPKGSFSTLEIQRTEQGDSAMYLCASSLSVETQYFGPGTRLLVL.